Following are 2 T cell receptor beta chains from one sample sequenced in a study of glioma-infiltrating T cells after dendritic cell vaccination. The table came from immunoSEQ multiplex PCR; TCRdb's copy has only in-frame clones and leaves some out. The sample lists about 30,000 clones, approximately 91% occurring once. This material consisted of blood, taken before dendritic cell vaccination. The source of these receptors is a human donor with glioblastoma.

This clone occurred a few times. The CDR3 region is CASSLMGGLSTDTQYF. CDR3 bases: TGTGCCAGCAGCTTGATGGGGGGATTGAGCACAGATACGCAGTATTTT. This chain connects TRBV5-6 to TRBJ2-3; D possibly corresponds to TRBD2 (6 bases). Deletions cut 1 base from V and 0 bases from J, with 12 bases between. This CDR3 is built from 16 residues. From germline, CDR1 is SGHDT and CDR2 YYEEEE.

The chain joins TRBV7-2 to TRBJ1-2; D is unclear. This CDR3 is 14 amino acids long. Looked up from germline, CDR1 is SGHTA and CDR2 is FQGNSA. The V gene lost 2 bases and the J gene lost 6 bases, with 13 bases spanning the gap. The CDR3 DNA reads TGTGCCAGCAGCTTATATACAGAGTCTCATGGCTACACCTTC. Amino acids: CASSLYTESHGYTF.